The clone carrying this T cell receptor beta chain was observed a few times. The antigen is unknown. This entry belongs to a study of early T cells in non-severe SARS-CoV-2 infection. Looking at the study overall: Sequenced bulk RNA came from whole blood that was unsorted, and chains were unpaired. Findings and caveats of the study: Sequences matched to VDJdb favored anti-spike CD8 responses, while private and CD4 specificities were missed.

There are 14 residues in the CDR3. V gave up 6 bases and J gave up 1 base; unmatched junction bases: 4. The germline gives CDR1 MNHEY, CDR2 SMNVEV (reference sequence). Individual cDNA molecules each received unique molecular identifiers attached to them. Via MiXCR, TCRdb re-called the 5' RACE reads, giving one row per CDR3 protein. The sample shows some 58,000 distinct CDR3 sequences, roughly 10% of them seen only once. The clonotype comes from an adult who was a healthcare worker with PCR-confirmed SARS-CoV-2 infection or an uninfected control (not recorded which). The sequences come from whole blood, collected at baseline. The chain employs TRBV27 and TRBJ1-1, with 8 bases lining up with TRBD1. CDR3 sequence: CASSPGGRNTEAFF. DNA for the CDR3: TGTGCCAGCAGCCCAGGGGGCCGGAACACTGAAGCTTTCTTT.